The rows below give T cell receptor beta chains drawn from one sample of a study of blood T cell repertoires in COVID-19. Some clones are missing from TCRdb's copy, which holds only in-frame ones; the method was immunoSEQ multiplex PCR. The table includes about 140,000 clones, roughly 81% detected once. Specimen: PBMCs or T cells enriched from blood (not recorded which). Receptors were obtained from a woman between 50 and 59 years old with acute COVID-19. Each CDR3 is given with its conserved first and last residue. The order of the fields is V gene, J gene, CDR3 length, D gene, clone size, CDR3 protein, CDR3 DNA. D genes are given only for firm matches. The size field is filled for only some rows; it gives once, few, many or a size class.

V gene: TRBV19
J gene: TRBJ1-2
CDR3 length: 13
D gene: TRBD1
clone size: NA
CDR3 protein: CASSPRTGFGYTF
CDR3 DNA: TGTGCCAGTAGTCCCCGGACAGGGTTTGGCTACACCTTC

V gene: TRBV19
J gene: TRBJ1-3
CDR3 length: 15
D gene: TRBD1
clone size: NA
CDR3 protein: CASRAPGTGGQIIYF
CDR3 DNA: TGTGCCAGTAGGGCCCCCGGGACAGGGGGCCAGATCATATATTTT

V gene: TRBV18
J gene: TRBJ2-5
CDR3 length: 15
D gene: NA
clone size: NA
CDR3 protein: CASSPPAQLQETQYF
CDR3 DNA: TGTGCCAGCTCACCACCAGCACAGCTCCAAGAGACCCAGTACTTC

V gene: TRBV11-2
J gene: TRBJ2-7
CDR3 length: 15
D gene: TRBD2
clone size: NA
CDR3 protein: CASSSGTSEVYEQYF
CDR3 DNA: TGTGCCAGCAGCTCTGGGACTAGCGAGGTCTACGAGCAGTACTTC

V gene: TRBV4-1
J gene: TRBJ2-1
CDR3 length: 16
D gene: TRBD2
clone size: NA
CDR3 protein: CASSQGETSAYNEQFF
CDR3 DNA: TGCGCCAGCAGCCAAGGGGAGACTAGCGCCTACAATGAGCAGTTCTTC

V gene: TRBV5-1
J gene: TRBJ1-2
CDR3 length: 14
D gene: TRBD1
clone size: NA
CDR3 protein: CASSLEGTAYGYTF
CDR3 DNA: TGCGCCAGCAGCTTGGAGGGGACAGCCTATGGCTACACCTTC

V gene: TRBV5-6
J gene: TRBJ1-2
CDR3 length: 15
D gene: NA
clone size: NA
CDR3 protein: CASRAVGRANYGYTF
CDR3 DNA: TGTGCCAGCAGGGCCGTTGGCAGGGCGAACTATGGCTACACCTTC

V gene: TRBV4-2
J gene: TRBJ2-2
CDR3 length: 19
D gene: NA
clone size: NA
CDR3 protein: CASSPRSWILPGEAGELFF
CDR3 DNA: TGTGCCAGCAGCCCCAGATCCTGGATACTCCCCGGGGAGGCCGGGGAGCTGTTTTTT

V gene: TRBV19
J gene: TRBJ2-7
CDR3 length: 18
D gene: TRBD1
clone size: NA
CDR3 protein: CASSIRTQTGPNYYEQYF
CDR3 DNA: TGTGCCAGTAGTATTCGGACCCAGACAGGGCCCAACTACTACGAGCAGTACTTC

V gene: TRBV7-9
J gene: TRBJ2-1
CDR3 length: 15
D gene: NA
clone size: NA
CDR3 protein: CASSLRGSSYNEQFF
CDR3 DNA: TGTGCCAGCAGCTTACGAGGCAGCTCCTACAATGAGCAGTTCTTC

V gene: TRBV13
J gene: TRBJ2-1
CDR3 length: 16
D gene: TRBD1
clone size: NA
CDR3 protein: CASRGTGGTGNDEQFF
CDR3 DNA: TGTGCCAGCAGGGGCACAGGCGGGACAGGGAACGATGAGCAGTTCTTC

V gene: TRBV24-1
J gene: TRBJ1-5
CDR3 length: 16
D gene: TRBD1
clone size: NA
CDR3 protein: CATSDTGQGGNQPQHF
CDR3 DNA: TGTGCCACCAGTGACACGGGACAGGGTGGCAATCAGCCCCAGCATTTT

V gene: TRBV19
J gene: TRBJ2-7
CDR3 length: 16
D gene: TRBD2
clone size: few
CDR3 protein: CASSMGGASGSYEQYF
CDR3 DNA: TGTGCCAGTAGTATGGGGGGCGCTAGCGGGAGTTACGAGCAGTACTTC

V gene: TRBV7-9
J gene: TRBJ2-2
CDR3 length: 14
D gene: NA
clone size: NA
CDR3 protein: CASSAGTNTGELFF
CDR3 DNA: TGTGCCAGCAGCGCCGGGACGAACACCGGGGAGCTGTTTTTT

V gene: TRBV4-1
J gene: TRBJ2-7
CDR3 length: 15
D gene: NA
clone size: once
CDR3 protein: CASSQDISLGGEQYF
CDR3 DNA: TGCGCCAGCAGCCAAGATATATCCCTGGGGGGCGAGCAGTACTTC

V gene: TRBV19
J gene: TRBJ1-6
CDR3 length: 16
D gene: TRBD1
clone size: NA
CDR3 protein: CASSKTGAGYNSPLHF
CDR3 DNA: TGTGCCAGTAGCAAGACAGGGGCCGGCTATAATTCACCCCTCCACTTT

V gene: TRBV2
J gene: TRBJ2-7
CDR3 length: 15
D gene: TRBD2
clone size: NA
CDR3 protein: CASRPLAAGDREQYF
CDR3 DNA: TGTGCCAGCAGGCCACTAGCGGCCGGAGATCGCGAGCAGTACTTC

V gene: TRBV5-4
J gene: TRBJ1-4
CDR3 length: 14
D gene: TRBD1
clone size: NA
CDR3 protein: CASSLGQGEGKLFF
CDR3 DNA: TGTGCCAGCAGCTTAGGACAGGGAGAAGGAAAACTGTTTTTT

V gene: TRBV6-1
J gene: TRBJ1-2
CDR3 length: 13
D gene: TRBD1
clone size: NA
CDR3 protein: CASSEGQNYGYTF
CDR3 DNA: TGTGCCAGCAGTGAGGGACAGAACTATGGCTACACCTTC

V gene: TRBV7-2
J gene: TRBJ2-5
CDR3 length: 14
D gene: TRBD1
clone size: NA
CDR3 protein: CASSGQGAGETQYF
CDR3 DNA: TGTGCCAGCAGCGGACAGGGGGCGGGGGAGACCCAGTACTTC

V gene: TRBV3-1/TRBV3-2
J gene: TRBJ2-3
CDR3 length: 12
D gene: NA
clone size: NA
CDR3 protein: CASSQDQDTQYF
CDR3 DNA: TGTGCCAGCAGCCAAGACCAAGATACGCAGTATTTT

V gene: TRBV5-4
J gene: TRBJ2-7
CDR3 length: 12
D gene: NA
clone size: NA
CDR3 protein: CASSFQEYEQYF
CDR3 DNA: TGTGCCAGCAGCTTTCAGGAATACGAGCAGTACTTC

V gene: TRBV19
J gene: TRBJ2-7
CDR3 length: 18
D gene: TRBD1
clone size: NA
CDR3 protein: CASSTQMGTGADSYEQYF
CDR3 DNA: TGTGCCAGTAGTACACAAATGGGAACAGGGGCAGATTCTTACGAGCAGTACTTC

V gene: TRBV28
J gene: TRBJ1-2
CDR3 length: 13
D gene: NA
clone size: few
CDR3 protein: CASSRTENYGYTF
CDR3 DNA: TGTGCCAGCAGTAGGACAGAGAACTATGGCTACACCTTC